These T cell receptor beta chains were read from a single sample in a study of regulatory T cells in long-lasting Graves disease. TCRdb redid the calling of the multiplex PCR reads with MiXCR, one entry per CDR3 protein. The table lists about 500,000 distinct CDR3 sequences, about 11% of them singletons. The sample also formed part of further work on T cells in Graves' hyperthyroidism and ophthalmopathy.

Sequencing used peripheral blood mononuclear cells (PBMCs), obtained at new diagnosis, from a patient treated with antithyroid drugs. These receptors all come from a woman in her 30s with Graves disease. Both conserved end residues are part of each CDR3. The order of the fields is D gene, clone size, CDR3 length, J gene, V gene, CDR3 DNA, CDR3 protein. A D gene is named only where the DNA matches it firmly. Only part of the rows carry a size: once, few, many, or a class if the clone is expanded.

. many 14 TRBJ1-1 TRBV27 TGTGCCAGCAGCTTAGGAGGGGGGGGCACTGAAGCTTTCTTT CASSLGGGGTEAFF
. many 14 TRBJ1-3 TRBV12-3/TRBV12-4 TGTGCCAGCAGCCTGAGCTCCTCTGGAAACACCATATATTTT CASSLSSSGNTIYF
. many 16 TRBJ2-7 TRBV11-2 TGTGCCAGCAGCCCCTCCCGGGCTAGCGTAACCTACGAGCAGTACTTC CASSPSRASVTYEQYF
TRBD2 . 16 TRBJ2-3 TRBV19 TGTGCCAGTAGTATAGAAGGCGGGAGAAGCTCAGATACGCAGTATTTT CASSIEGGRSSDTQYF
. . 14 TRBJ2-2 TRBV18 TGTGCCAGCTCACCACAATCAAACACCGGGGAGCTGTTTTTT CASSPQSNTGELFF
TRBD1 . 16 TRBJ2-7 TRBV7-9 TGTGCCAGCAGCTTAGGCCGGGGACAGGCTTCCTACGAGCAGTACTTC CASSLGRGQASYEQYF
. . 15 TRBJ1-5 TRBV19 TGTGCCAGTAGGAACGACGTGAATAGCAATCAGCCCCAGCATTTT CASRNDVNSNQPQHF
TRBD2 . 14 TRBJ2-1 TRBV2 TGTGACAGCAGTGATGTACTAGCGGTTGGGGAGCAGTCCTTC CDSSDVLAVGEQSF
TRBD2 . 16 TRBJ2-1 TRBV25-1 TGTGCCAGCAGTGAAGGCGGACTAGCGGGAGACAATGAGCAGTTCTTC CASSEGGLAGDNEQFF
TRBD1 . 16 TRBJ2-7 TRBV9 TGTGCCAGCAGCGCCCGCGCCGGGACAGGGAGCCACGAGCAGTACTTC CASSARAGTGSHEQYF
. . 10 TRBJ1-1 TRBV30 TGTGCCTGGAGTAGGGGGTCAGCTTTCTTT CAWSRGSAFF
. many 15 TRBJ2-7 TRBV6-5 TGTGCCAGCAGTTACTCGATACAGGTGGAGTACGAGCAGTACTTC CASSYSIQVEYEQYF
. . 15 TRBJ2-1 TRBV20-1 TGCAATGCTATTGACTCCTCGACCCGCACGTTGTGGCAGTTCTTC CNAIDSSTRTLWQFF
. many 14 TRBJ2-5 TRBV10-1 TGCGCCAGCAGTGAGTCCTCAATTCGGGGGACCCAGTACTTC CASSESSIRGTQYF
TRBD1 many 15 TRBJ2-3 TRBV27 TGTGCCAGCAGTTTAGGACAGGGTTTGGGAGATACGCAGTATTTT CASSLGQGLGDTQYF
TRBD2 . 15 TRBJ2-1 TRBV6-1 TGTGCCAGCAGGGAGACTAGCGGAACCTACAATGAGCAGTTCTTC CASRETSGTYNEQFF
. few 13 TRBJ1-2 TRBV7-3 TGTGCCAGCGGCCAGGGGTCCAACTATGGCTACACCTTC CASGQGSNYGYTF
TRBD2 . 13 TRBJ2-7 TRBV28 TGTGCCAGCGCAGCGGGAGGATTCTACGAGCAGTACTTC CASAAGGFYEQYF
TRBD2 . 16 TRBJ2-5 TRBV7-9 TGTGCCAGCAGCTTCGGGACTAGCGGGAGGTGGGAGACCCAGTACTTC CASSFGTSGRWETQYF
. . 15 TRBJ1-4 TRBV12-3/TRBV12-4 TGTGCCAGCAGTAACGACATCCTCGGGGGTGAAAAACTGTTTTTT CASSNDILGGEKLFF
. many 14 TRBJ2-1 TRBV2 TGTGCCAGCAGTGAAGATTGGGCCCGTGAAGAGCAGTTCTTC CASSEDWAREEQFF
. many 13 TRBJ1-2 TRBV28 TGTGCCAGCAGTTTAGACTTAACCGCTCGGGACACCTTC CASSLDLTARDTF
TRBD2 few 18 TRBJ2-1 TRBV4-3 TGCGCCAGCAGCCAAGACTGGTCGGGACTAGCGTATGTGCATGAGCAGTTCTTC CASSQDWSGLAYVHEQFF
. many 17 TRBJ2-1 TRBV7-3 TGTGCCAGCAGCTTAACGCTCGGCGGAAACTCCTACAATGAGCAGTTCTTC CASSLTLGGNSYNEQFF
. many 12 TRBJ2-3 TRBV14 TGTGCCAGCAGCCATTCCACAGATACGCAGTATTTT CASSHSTDTQYF
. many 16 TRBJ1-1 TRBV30 TGTGCCTGGAGGGTAATGACCGGCAGGGCGAACACTGAAGCTTTCTTT CAWRVMTGRANTEAFF
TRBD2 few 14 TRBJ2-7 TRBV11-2 TGTGCCAGCAGCCCGAGCGGGGCTTCCTACGAGCAGTACTTC CASSPSGASYEQYF
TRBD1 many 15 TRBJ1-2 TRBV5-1 TGCGCCAGCAGCTTGGCGGGACAGGGCTACTATGGCTACACCTTC CASSLAGQGYYGYTF
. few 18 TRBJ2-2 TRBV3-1 TGCGCCAGCAGCCAAAATCCGGCTGGGGGGCGAGACACCGGGGAGCTGTTTTTT CASSQNPAGGRDTGELFF
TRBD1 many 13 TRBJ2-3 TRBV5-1 TGCGCCAGCGTGCAGGGGGCAACAGATACGCAGTATTTT CASVQGATDTQYF
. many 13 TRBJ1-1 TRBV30 TGTGCCTGGACCCCGCACTTTATCACTGAAGCTTTCTTT CAWTPHFITEAFF